This entry lists 14 T cell receptor beta chains sequenced from one sample in a study of blood T cell repertoires in COVID-19. Measured with immunoSEQ multiplex PCR; TCRdb has only the in-frame clones, and not every one. The table includes about 160,000 clones, approximately 85% detected once. Material for sequencing was peripheral blood. These receptors were taken from an elderly man with COVID-19, enrolled during active disease.

The chain has TRBV18 and TRBJ1-6; TRBD1 aligns across 7 bases. Germline CDR1 reads KGHSH; CDR2 reads LQKENI. After removal of 2 bases from V and 9 bases from J, the junction contained 7 bases not matched to a gene. The CDR3 has 15 amino acids. CDR3: CASSPGQVGGSPLHF. For the CDR3, the DNA is TGTGCCAGCTCACCAGGACAGGTTGGAGGTTCACCCCTCCACTTT.

The rearrangement links TRBV28 to TRBJ2-7; TRBD1 might be the D (5 bases). The CDR3 extends over 13 amino acids. Germline values: CDR1 MDHEN, CDR2 SYDVKM. CDR3 protein: CAIQGATPYEQYF. In DNA, the CDR3 is TGTGCTATCCAGGGTGCCACTCCCTACGAGCAGTACTTC.

The V call is TRBV4-1, the J call TRBJ2-3; a weak D match, TRBD1 (5 bases). The ends were cut back, 4 bases at V and 3 bases at J, with 17 bases in the middle. CDR1 and CDR2 (germline): MGHRA, YSYEKL. The CDR3 contains 16 residues. This CDR3 is CASSPQGAVGTDTQYF. The CDR3 region has the DNA TGCGCCAGCAGCCCACAAGGGGCTGTTGGAACAGATACGCAGTATTTT.

This chain uses TRBV6-1 with TRBJ2-3; 9 bases are a match to TRBD2. The trim removed 3 bases at V and 2 bases at J, leaving 9 bases unmatched. The germline CDR1 and CDR2 sequences are MNHNS and SASEGT. The CDR3 totals 17 residues. CDR3 in DNA: TGTGCCAGCAGTGACGAGACGGGACTAGCTCCCACAGATACGCAGTATTTT. It translates to CASSDETGLAPTDTQYF.

The rearrangement links TRBV5-1 to TRBJ1-4, with 7 bases that match TRBD1. The CDR3 extends over 15 amino acids. Germline V gene sequence: CDR1 SGHRS, CDR2 YFSETQ. The J segment lost 5 bases and the V segment lost 2 bases, leaving 6 bases of the junction unmatched. CDR3 DNA: TGCGCCAGCAGCTTAGCGGGGGACAGAAATGAAAAACTGTTTTTT. Protein product: CASSLAGDRNEKLFF. Using reference TRBV5-1 and TRBJ1-4 for the parts outside the CDR3, the full variable domain is KAGVTQTPRYLIKTRGQQVTLSCSPISGHRSVSWYQQTPGQGLQFLFEYFSETQRNKGNFPGRFSGRQFSNSRSEMNVSTLELGDSALYLCASSLAGDRNEKLFFGSGTQLSVL.

The chain has TRBV18 and TRBJ2-2; TRBD1 matches at 7 bases. This CDR3 comprises 14 residues. The junction had 2 bases not matched to a gene; V was cut back by 2 bases and J by 5 bases. Germline V CDR1 and CDR2: KGHSH, LQKENI. The DNA for the CDR3 is TGTGCCAGCTCACCATTACAGGGGACCGGGGAGCTGTTTTTT. It encodes CASSPLQGTGELFF.

The sample holds one count of this clone. Within the sample, other DNA sequences also encode this same CDR3. The chain joins TRBV5-1 to TRBJ1-1, with no clear D. The CDR3 runs 13 residues. The germline V gene encodes CDR1 SGHRS and CDR2 YFSETQ. Trimming stripped 2 bases from V and 0 bases from J, with 5 bases between. CDR3 loop: CASSLTLNTEAFF. DNA of the CDR3: TGCGCCAGCAGCTTAACACTGAACACTGAAGCTTTCTTT.

The chain uses TRBV7-2 and TRBJ2-6, with D possibly being TRBD1 (5 bases). The CDR3 consists of 15 residues. Trimming took off 5 bases at V and 0 bases at J, with 8 bases between the two ends. Germline V lookup: CDR1 SGHTA, CDR2 FQGNSA. The CDR3 here is CASSRRGSGANVLTF. The DNA of the CDR3 is TGTGCCAGCAGCAGAAGGGGCTCTGGGGCCAACGTCCTGACTTTC.

The gene calls are TRBV12-5 and TRBJ1-2; weak D call: TRBD1 (5 bases). The CDR3 sequence is 14 residues long. V dropped 7 bases and J dropped 2 bases, with 14 bases sitting between them. CDR1 LGHNT and CDR2 FRNRAP come from the germline V gene. The CDR3 sequence is CASVRGDRNYGYTF. The CDR3 nucleotides read TGTGCTAGTGTACGGGGGGACCGAAACTATGGCTACACCTTC. Based on the CDR3 plus reference TRBV12-5 and TRBJ1-2, the full variable domain is DARVTQTPRHKVTEMGQEVTMRCQPILGHNTVFWYRQTMMQGLELLAYFRNRAPLDDSGMPKDRFSAEMPDATLATLKIQPSEPRDSAVYFCASVRGDRNYGYTFGSGTRLTVV.

V usage is TRBV11-2 and J usage is TRBJ2-3, with 12 nucleotides matching TRBD2. The CDR3 consists of 14 residues. The germline gives CDR1 SGHAT, CDR2 FQNNGV. V dropped 5 bases and J dropped 8; count of bases not matched to a gene: 5. The CDR3 DNA reads as TGTGCCAGCAGCCCCGAGGGACTAGCGGGTACGCAGTATTTT. Amino acid sequence: CASSPEGLAGTQYF.

This sequence joins TRBV6-1 and TRBJ2-7; D remains unclear. The germline gives CDR1 MNHNS, CDR2 SASEGT. The CDR3 has 12 amino acids. Trimming left V 3 bases short and J 4 bases short, with 7 bases between. The DNA for the CDR3 is TGTGCCAGCAGTGACACTCTTTACGAGCAGTACTTC. Translation gives CASSDTLYEQYF.

The J gene is TRBJ1-4, the V gene TRBV10-3; TRBD1 aligns across 7 bases. Per germline, CDR1 ENHRY and CDR2 SYGVKD. This CDR3 has 13 amino acids. After removal of 8 bases from V and 10 bases from J, the junction contained 10 bases not matched to a gene. The DNA for the CDR3 is TGTGCCATCGGAGGGACAGCCCCTGGAAAACTGTTTTTT. It yields the protein CAIGGTAPGKLFF.

This chain joins TRBV4-3 and TRBJ1-2; D unclear. Germline lookup yields CDR1 LGHNA and CDR2 YSLEER. This CDR3 contains 13 residues. The V and J ends lost 0 bases and 8 bases respectively, with 10 bases between them. CDR3 residues: CASSQESLGGYTF. CDR3 nucleotides: TGCGCCAGCAGCCAAGAGAGTTTGGGCGGCTACACCTTC.

The CDR3 sequence is CATSPRGVDGNTIYF. CDR3 DNA sequence: TGTGCCACCAGCCCTCGGGGAGTAGACGGAAACACCATATATTTT. This sequence joins TRBV15 and TRBJ1-3; D unclear. V shed 5 bases and J shed 4 bases, with 15 bases lying between them. CDR3 length equals 15 residues. Germline CDR1 is LNHNV and CDR2 is YYDKDF (reference sequence).